What follows are 27 T cell receptor beta chains derived from one specimen sequenced in a study of long-term antiretroviral therapy in people with HIV. This was the immunoSEQ v3.0 assay at survey level. Assay: immunoSEQ multiplex PCR; the TCRdb copy retains only in-frame clones and omits some. The table has about 7,200 clones, over 60% seen once. Material: unsorted PBMCs, obtained about 0.9 years before starting antiretroviral therapy. The receptor source for this set is a man aged 35 to 55 with HIV.

The rearrangement joins TRBV6-1 to TRBJ1-4; D not resolved. The CDR3 contains 11 residues. Looked up from germline, CDR1 is MNHNS and CDR2 is SASEGT. V lost 10 bases, J lost 5 bases, and 8 bases lay in between. In DNA, the CDR3 is TGTGCCACCAGAGAAAATGAAAAACTGTTTTTT. It encodes CATRENEKLFF.

The chain links TRBV6-5 to TRBJ2-7, with D uncertain. The V gene lost 6 bases and the J gene lost 11 bases, with 11 bases spanning the gap. From germline, CDR1 is MNHEY and CDR2 SVGAGI. The CDR3 extends over 10 amino acids. CDR3 coding DNA: TGTGCCAGCAGACACGGAATAGAGTACTTC. Its protein product is CASRHGIEYF.

The chain employs TRBV29-1 and TRBJ2-7; D tentatively reads TRBD1 or TRBD2 (6 bases each). The CDR3 spans 13 residues. CDR1 is SQVTM and CDR2 is ANQGSEA in the germline V gene. Trimming removed 7 bases at V and 1 base at J, with 14 bases between. The CDR3 DNA sequence: TGCAGCGCCGGAGGGGGGCTATCCTACGAGCAGTACTTC. Protein sequence: CSAGGGLSYEQYF.

V usage is TRBV27 and J usage is TRBJ2-2, with a tentative D call TRBD2 (6 bases). The CDR3 sequence is 14 residues long. V was clipped by 7 bases and J by 5 bases, with 14 bases between them. CDR1 and CDR2 from the germline V gene are MNHEY and SMNVEV (reference sequence). In DNA, the CDR3 is TGTGCCAGCAACAAGGGAGGAGGTACCGGGGAGCTGTTTTTT. Its protein is CASNKGGGTGELFF.

The rearrangement uses TRBV4-1 and TRBJ2-3; TRBD2 agrees at 10 bases. CDR1 is MGHRA and CDR2 is YSYEKL in the germline V gene. The CDR3 runs to 16 residues. J gave up 0 bases and V 4 bases, and 4 bases lay outside the gene matches. The CDR3 nucleotides are TGCGCCAGCAGCCTGAGCGGGGGGGATAGCACAGATACGCAGTATTTT. It specifies CASSLSGGDSTDTQYF.

The J gene is TRBJ2-3, the V gene TRBV14, with a weak D call TRBD1 (5 bases). The CDR3 has 15 amino acids. The germline V gene has CDR1 SGHDN and CDR2 FVKESK. V dropped 1 base and J dropped 4 bases, with 12 bases sitting between them. CDR3 region: CASSQGNRRPDTQYF. CDR3 nucleotide sequence: TGTGCCAGCAGCCAAGGGAACAGGCGTCCAGATACGCAGTATTTT.

A few counts support this clone. The chain has TRBV6-6 and TRBJ1-6, with TRBD1 as a possible D gene (5 bases). The length of the CDR3 is 16 residues. The germline gives CDR1 MNHNY, CDR2 SVGAGI (reference sequence). V shed 6 bases and J shed 1 base, with 13 bases lying between them. CDR3 in amino acids: CASSDNRLSYNSPLHF. Here the CDR3 DNA reads TGTGCCAGCAGCGACAACAGGCTGTCCTATAATTCACCCCTCCACTTT.

This rearrangement joins TRBV14 to TRBJ1-2; D is possibly TRBD1 (6 bases). Per the germline V gene, CDR1 is SGHDN and CDR2 is FVKESK. CDR3 length equals 14 residues. V lost 3 bases and J 4 bases, leaving 12 bases between the germline ends. The CDR3 protein is CASSHRGAVYGYTF. CDR3 bases: TGTGCCAGCAGCCATCGGGGGGCAGTCTATGGCTACACCTTC.

V is TRBV7-2 and J is TRBJ2-7, with D perhaps TRBD1 (5 bases). The CDR3 contains 14 residues. The ends were cut back, 1 base at V and 1 base at J, with 8 bases in the middle. Germline assignment: CDR1 SGHTA and CDR2 FQGNSA. This chain's CDR3 is CASSLGGMSYEQYF. CDR3 DNA: TGTGCCAGCAGCTTAGGGGGCATGTCCTACGAGCAGTACTTC.

The chain joins TRBV28 to TRBJ1-6; D is perhaps TRBD1 (6 bases). Trimming shortened V by 3 bases and J by 8 bases, and 11 bases separated the two germline ends. Germline CDR1 and CDR2: MDHEN and SYDVKM. The CDR3 length is 14 residues. The CDR3: CASSLRTGYSPLHF. CDR3 DNA sequence: TGTGCCAGCAGTTTGAGAACAGGGTATTCACCCCTCCACTTT.

The chain carries TRBV6-1 and TRBJ2-3; D uncertain. CDR3 length equals 15 residues. Trimming cost V 5 bases and J 0 bases, with 12 bases left between them. Germline V gene sequence: CDR1 MNHNS, CDR2 SASEGT. Here the CDR3 DNA reads TGTGCCAGCAGTTTCACGACCACTAGCACAGATACGCAGTATTTT. Translation gives CASSFTTTSTDTQYF.

This clone was detected only a few times. The chain combines TRBV27 with TRBJ1-2, with a possible D match to TRBD1 (5 bases). CDR1 and CDR2 (germline): MNHEY, SMNVEV (reference sequence). The CDR3 spans 13 residues. The V gene lost 6 bases and the J gene lost 2 bases, with 10 bases spanning the gap. CDR3 sequence: CASRTAGNYGYTF. The CDR3 DNA sequence: TGTGCCAGCAGGACAGCTGGGAACTATGGCTACACCTTC.

The chain is built from TRBV30 and TRBJ2-2; D possibly corresponds to TRBD1 (6 bases). CDR3 length: 13 residues. Trimming removed 1 base from V and 6 bases from J, with 9 bases in between. Germline V gene sequence: CDR1 GTSNPN, CDR2 SVGIG (reference sequence). CDR3 DNA: TGTGCCTGGAGTGGGAGACAGGCCGGGGAGCTGTTTTTT. Its translation is CAWSGRQAGELFF.

This chain uses TRBV5-4 with TRBJ2-1, with D unclear. V lost 0 bases and J lost 8, with 3 bases in between. The CDR3 is 11 amino acids. CDR1 is SGHNT and CDR2 is YYREEE in the germline V gene (reference sequence). CDR3 coding DNA: TGTGCCAGCAGCTTGGAGGATGAGCAGTTCTTC. Residues: CASSLEDEQFF. Variable domain in full (rest from reference TRBV5-4 and TRBJ2-1): ETGVTQSPTHLIKTRGQQVTLRCSSQSGHNTVSWYQQALGQGPQFIFQYYREEENGRGNFPPRFSGLQFPNYSSELNVNALELDDSALYLCASSLEDEQFFGPGTRLTVL.

The chain is built from TRBV19 and TRBJ1-3; D perhaps matches TRBD1 (5 bases). This CDR3 has 11 residues. V lost 8 bases and J 4 bases, leaving 6 bases between the germline ends. Germline-derived CDR1 and CDR2 are LNHDA and SQIVND (reference sequence). The CDR3 protein is CASGTGNTIYF. The CDR3 nucleotides read TGTGCCAGTGGGACCGGAAACACCATATATTTT.

The chain carries TRBV23-1 and TRBJ1-1, with D possibly matching TRBD1 (6 bases). TRBV23-1 is an ORF for which the function is uncertain. The CDR3 sequence is 17 residues long. V lost 6 bases to trimming and J lost 1 base, with 21 bases between them. The CDR3 nucleotides read TGCGCCAGCAGATCTACCGGGACACTTTCCAAGAACACTGAAGCTTTCTTT. Protein: CASRSTGTLSKNTEAFF.

This clone occurred once. This chain's CDR3 is CASSLEGLENTGELFF. In nucleotides, the CDR3 is TGCGCCAGCAGCTTGGAGGGACTAGAGAACACCGGGGAGCTGTTTTTT. This chain connects TRBV5-1 to TRBJ2-2; TRBD2 matches 8 bases. The CDR3 sequence is 16 residues long. The junction had 2 bases not matched to a gene; V was cut back by 0 bases and J by 1 base. Germline lookup yields CDR1 SGHRS and CDR2 YFSETQ.

This clone was recorded a few times. This CDR3 reads CASSLHSSYNSPLHF. The DNA of the CDR3 is TGTGCCAGCAGTTTACACAGCTCCTATAATTCACCCCTCCACTTT. This chain uses TRBV27 with TRBJ1-6; unclear D gene. Trimming cost V 2 bases and J 0 bases, with 5 bases left between them. This CDR3 has 15 amino acids. Germline V gives CDR1 MNHEY, CDR2 SMNVEV (reference sequence).

This clone was counted a single time. V usage is TRBV7-9 and J usage is TRBJ2-2, with 7 bases matching TRBD1. Trimming removed 3 bases from V and 5 bases from J; junction bases left unmatched: 12. Germline-derived CDR1 and CDR2 are SEHNR and FQNEAQ (reference sequence). This CDR3 has 17 residues. Here the CDR3 reads CASSFDPGQSPTGELFF. The CDR3 DNA reads TGTGCCAGCAGCTTTGACCCGGGACAGAGCCCAACCGGGGAGCTGTTTTTT.

V usage is TRBV18 and J usage is TRBJ2-1; 7 bases align to TRBD2. The CDR3 consists of 14 residues. The junction had 6 bases not matched to a gene; V was cut back by 2 bases and J by 8 bases. Germline CDR1 KGHSH, CDR2 LQKENI. CDR3 DNA: TGTGCCAGCTCACCAGGGGGAGGGTTGCATGAGCAGTTCTTC. Protein: CASSPGGGLHEQFF.

About this clone: The junction does not match germline at one end; this may be a read error. The chain combines TRBV6-1 with TRBJ1-2; D gene unclear. Germline CDR1 MNHNS, CDR2 SASEGT. The CDR3 sequence is 14 residues long. The CDR3 spells CAISEAPNNYGYTF. The CDR3 bases are TGTGCCATCAGTGAGGCTCCGAATAACTATGGCTACACCTTC.

The gene calls are TRBV9 and TRBJ1-3, with D possibly TRBD1 on 5 matching bases. V was clipped by 5 bases and J by 0 bases, with 15 bases between them. This CDR3 has 16 residues. From germline, CDR1 is SGDLS and CDR2 YYNGEE. The CDR3 sequence is CASSEWDFSSGNTIYF. CDR3 DNA sequence: TGTGCCAGCAGTGAATGGGACTTCAGCTCTGGAAACACCATATATTTT. The whole variable domain, remainder taken from reference TRBV9 and TRBJ1-3, is DSGVTQTPKHLITATGQRVTLRCSPRSGDLSVYWYQQSLDQGLQFLIQYYNGEERAKGNILERFSAQQFPDLHSELNLSSLELGDSALYFCASSEWDFSSGNTIYFGEGSWLTVV.

The V call is TRBV5-1, the J call TRBJ2-7; no clear D gene. This CDR3 spans 13 amino acids. V lost 2 bases, J lost 2 bases, and 8 bases lay in between. Germline CDR1 reads SGHRS; CDR2 reads YFSETQ. CDR3 sequence (DNA): TGCGCCAGCAGCTTCGGGTCGACCTACGAGCAGTACTTC. It encodes CASSFGSTYEQYF.

The chain links TRBV21-1 to TRBJ1-2; TRBD1, as called in the table, went unchecked against the DNA. TRBV21-1 corresponds to a pseudogene. This CDR3 contains 15 residues. The CDR3 DNA reads TGTGCCAGCAGCAAAGACCCGACAGGGGAGGAGGGCTACACCTTC. Its translation is CASSKDPTGEEGYTF.

This sequence joins TRBV7-6 and TRBJ2-3, with D perhaps TRBD1 or TRBD2 (5 bases each). The CDR3 is 16 residues long. The germline CDR1 and CDR2 sequences are SGHVS and FNYEAQ. Trimming pared 5 bases from V and 2 bases from J, leaving 17 bases between. DNA for the CDR3: TGTGCCAGCAGCCGACCAAGGGGAGCCACCACAGATACGCAGTATTTT. It translates to CASSRPRGATTDTQYF.

The rearrangement joins TRBV29-1 to TRBJ2-1; unclear D gene. The CDR3 runs 15 residues. Per the germline V gene, CDR1 is SQVTM and CDR2 is ANQGSEA. With 1 base removed from V and 3 bases from J, the gap between germline ends came to 13 bases. DNA for the CDR3: TGCAGCGTTGAAGGTCGGGCGAACTTCTACAATGAGCAGTTCTTC. As protein: CSVEGRANFYNEQFF.

This chain links TRBV29-1 with TRBJ1-1; TRBD1 aligns across 9 bases. V was pared by 7 bases and J by 1 base, with 7 bases of the junction left unmatched. Looked up from germline, CDR1 is SQVTM and CDR2 is ANQGSEA. The CDR3 runs 14 residues. The CDR3 DNA reads TGCAGCGCTAAGACAGGGGGTCCGAACACTGAAGCTTTCTTT. Amino acids: CSAKTGGPNTEAFF.